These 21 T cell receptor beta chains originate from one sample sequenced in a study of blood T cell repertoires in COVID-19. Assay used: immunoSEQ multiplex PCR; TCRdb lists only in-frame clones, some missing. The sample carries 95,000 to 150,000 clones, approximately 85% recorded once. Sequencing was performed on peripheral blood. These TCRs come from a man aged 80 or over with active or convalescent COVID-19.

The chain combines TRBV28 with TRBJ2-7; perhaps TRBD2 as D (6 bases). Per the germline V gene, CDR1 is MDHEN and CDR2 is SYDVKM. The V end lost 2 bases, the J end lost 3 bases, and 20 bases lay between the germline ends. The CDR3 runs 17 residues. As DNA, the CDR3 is TGTGCCAGCAGTTTAACGGCCCCGGACTATAAAGACTACGAGCAGTACTTC. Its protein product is CASSLTAPDYKDYEQYF.

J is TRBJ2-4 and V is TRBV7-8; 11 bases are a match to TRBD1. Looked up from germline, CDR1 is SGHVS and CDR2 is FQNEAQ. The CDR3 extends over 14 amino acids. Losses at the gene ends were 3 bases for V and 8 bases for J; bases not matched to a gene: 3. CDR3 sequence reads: CASSFRDRGDIQYF. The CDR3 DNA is TGTGCCAGCAGCTTTCGGGACAGGGGGGACATTCAGTACTTC.

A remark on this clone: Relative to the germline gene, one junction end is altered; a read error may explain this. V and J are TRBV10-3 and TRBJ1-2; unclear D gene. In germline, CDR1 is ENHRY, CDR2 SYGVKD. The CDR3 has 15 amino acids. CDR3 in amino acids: CAISDSGGKNYGYTF. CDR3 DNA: TGTGCCATAAGTGACTCGGGCGGGAAGAACTATGGCTACACCTTC.

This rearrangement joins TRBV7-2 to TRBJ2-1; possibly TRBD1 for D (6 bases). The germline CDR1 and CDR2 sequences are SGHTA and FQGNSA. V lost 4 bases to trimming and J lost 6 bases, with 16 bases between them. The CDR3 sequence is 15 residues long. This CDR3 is CASSSGALLGNEQFF. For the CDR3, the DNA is TGTGCCAGCAGCTCAGGGGCACTGTTGGGCAATGAGCAGTTCTTC. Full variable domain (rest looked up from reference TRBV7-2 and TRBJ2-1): GAGVSQSPSNKVTEKGKDVELRCDPISGHTALYWYRQSLGQGLEFLIYFQGNSAPDKSGLPSDRFSAERTGGSVSTLTIQRTQQEDSAVYLCASSSGALLGNEQFFGPGTRLTVL.

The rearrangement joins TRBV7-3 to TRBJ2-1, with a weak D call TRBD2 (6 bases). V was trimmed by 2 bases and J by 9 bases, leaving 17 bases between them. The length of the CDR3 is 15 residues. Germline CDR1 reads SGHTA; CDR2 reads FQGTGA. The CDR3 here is CASSLSPAGSVEQFF. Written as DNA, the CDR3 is TGTGCCAGCAGCTTATCACCCGCGGGGAGCGTTGAGCAGTTCTTC.

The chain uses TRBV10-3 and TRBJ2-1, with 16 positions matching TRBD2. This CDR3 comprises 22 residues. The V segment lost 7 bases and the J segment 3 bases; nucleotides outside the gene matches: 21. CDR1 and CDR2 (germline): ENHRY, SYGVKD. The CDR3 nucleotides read TGTGCCATCACCGGGGCTAGGGGCGACGGGACTAGCGGGAGGGCATTCTACAATGAGCAGTTCTTC. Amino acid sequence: CAITGARGDGTSGRAFYNEQFF.

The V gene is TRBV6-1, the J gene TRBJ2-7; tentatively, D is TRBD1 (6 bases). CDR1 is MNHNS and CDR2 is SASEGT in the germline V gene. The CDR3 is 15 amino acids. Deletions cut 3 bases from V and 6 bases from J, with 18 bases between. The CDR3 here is CASSDVGAALREQYF. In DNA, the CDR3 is TGTGCCAGCAGTGACGTGGGGGCGGCTCTACGCGAGCAGTACTTC.

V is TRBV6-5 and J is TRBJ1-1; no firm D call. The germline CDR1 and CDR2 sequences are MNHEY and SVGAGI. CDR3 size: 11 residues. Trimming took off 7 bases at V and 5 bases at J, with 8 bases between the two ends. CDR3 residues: CASMGRTEAFF. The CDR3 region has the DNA TGTGCCAGCATGGGGAGAACTGAAGCTTTCTTT.

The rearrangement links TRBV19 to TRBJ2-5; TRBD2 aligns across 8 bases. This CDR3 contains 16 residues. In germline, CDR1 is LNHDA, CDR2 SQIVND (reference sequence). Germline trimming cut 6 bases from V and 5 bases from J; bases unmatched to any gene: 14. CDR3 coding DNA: TGTGCCAGTAGCTCGCGAGCGGGGGCCCTCGGGGAGACCCAGTACTTC. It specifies CASSSRAGALGETQYF.

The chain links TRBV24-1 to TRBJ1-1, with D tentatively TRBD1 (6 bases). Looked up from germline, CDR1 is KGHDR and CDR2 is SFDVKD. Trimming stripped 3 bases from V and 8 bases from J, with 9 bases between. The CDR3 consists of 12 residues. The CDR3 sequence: CATSDPGQEAFF. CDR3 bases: TGTGCCACCAGTGATCCCGGACAGGAAGCTTTCTTT.

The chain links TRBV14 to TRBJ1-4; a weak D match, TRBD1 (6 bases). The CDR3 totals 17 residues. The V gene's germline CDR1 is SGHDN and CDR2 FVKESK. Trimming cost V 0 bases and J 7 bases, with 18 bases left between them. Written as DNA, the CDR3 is TGTGCCAGCAGCCAAGATAGAGCGCAGGAAGGGGGTGAAAAACTGTTTTTT. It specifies CASSQDRAQEGGEKLFF.

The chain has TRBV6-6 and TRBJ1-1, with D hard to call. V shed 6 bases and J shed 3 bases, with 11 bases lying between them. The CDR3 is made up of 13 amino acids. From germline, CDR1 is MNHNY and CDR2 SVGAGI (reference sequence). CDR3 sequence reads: CASRFSQDTEAFF. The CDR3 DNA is TGTGCCAGCAGGTTCAGTCAGGACACTGAAGCTTTCTTT.

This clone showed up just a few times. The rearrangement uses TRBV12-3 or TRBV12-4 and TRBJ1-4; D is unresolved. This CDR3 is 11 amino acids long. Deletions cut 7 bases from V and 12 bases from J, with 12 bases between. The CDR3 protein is CASTPGGELFF. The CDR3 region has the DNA TGTGCCAGCACCCCCGGTGGAGAACTGTTTTTT.

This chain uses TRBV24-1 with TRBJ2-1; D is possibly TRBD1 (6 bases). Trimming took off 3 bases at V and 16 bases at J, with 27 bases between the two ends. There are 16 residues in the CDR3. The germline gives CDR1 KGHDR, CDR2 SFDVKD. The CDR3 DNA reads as TGTGCCACCAGTGATCCCAGTGAGGAAGCCCTGGCAGGGGCATTCTTC. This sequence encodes CATSDPSEEALAGAFF.

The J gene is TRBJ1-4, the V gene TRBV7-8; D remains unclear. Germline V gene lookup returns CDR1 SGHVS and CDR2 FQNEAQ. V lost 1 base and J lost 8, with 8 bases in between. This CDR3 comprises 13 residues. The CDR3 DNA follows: TGTGCCAGCAGCTTAGACGTCAGGGAAAAACTGTTTTTT. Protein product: CASSLDVREKLFF. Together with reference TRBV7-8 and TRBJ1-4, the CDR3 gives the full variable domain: GAGVSQSPRYKVAKRGQDVALRCDPISGHVSLFWYQQALGQGPEFLTYFQNEAQLDKSGLPSDRFFAERPEGSVSTLKIQRTQQEDSAVYLCASSLDVREKLFFGSGTQLSVL.

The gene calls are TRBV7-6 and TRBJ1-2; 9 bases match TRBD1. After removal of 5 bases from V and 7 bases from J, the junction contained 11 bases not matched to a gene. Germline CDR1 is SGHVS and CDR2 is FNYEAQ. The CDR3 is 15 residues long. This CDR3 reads CASSQQPGQGIGYTF. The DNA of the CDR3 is TGTGCCAGCAGCCAACAACCGGGACAGGGTATTGGCTACACCTTC.

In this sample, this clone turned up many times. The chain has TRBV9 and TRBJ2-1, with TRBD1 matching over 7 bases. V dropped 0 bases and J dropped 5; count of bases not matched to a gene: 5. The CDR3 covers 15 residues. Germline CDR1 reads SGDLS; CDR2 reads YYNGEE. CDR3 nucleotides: TGTGCCAGCAGCGTAGCCGGTACAGGGGACAATGAGCAGTTCTTC. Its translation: CASSVAGTGDNEQFF.

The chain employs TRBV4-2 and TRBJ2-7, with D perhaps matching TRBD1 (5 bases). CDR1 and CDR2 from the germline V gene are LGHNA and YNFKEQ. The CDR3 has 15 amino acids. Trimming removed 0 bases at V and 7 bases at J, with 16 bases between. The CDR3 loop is CASSQDPLGPGEQYF. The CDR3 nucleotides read TGTGCCAGCAGCCAAGATCCCCTAGGCCCAGGGGAGCAGTACTTC.

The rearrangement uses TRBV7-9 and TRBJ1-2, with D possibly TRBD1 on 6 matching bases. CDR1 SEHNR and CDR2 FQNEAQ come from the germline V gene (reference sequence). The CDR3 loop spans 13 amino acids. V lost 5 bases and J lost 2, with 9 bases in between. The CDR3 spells CASSRGQNYGYTF. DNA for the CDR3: TGTGCCAGCAGCCGCGGACAGAACTATGGCTACACCTTC.

The CDR3 nucleotides are TGTGCCAGCTCACCACGGGACAGGGGGCTTGAAAAACTGTTTTTT. Its protein is CASSPRDRGLEKLFF. The V and J genes are TRBV18 and TRBJ1-4; 12 bases align to TRBD1. V lost 1 base to trimming and J lost 7 bases; unmatched junction nucleotides: 1. Per the germline V gene, CDR1 is KGHSH and CDR2 is LQKENI. This CDR3 has 15 residues. The complete variable domain, with remaining parts taken from reference TRBV18 and TRBJ1-4, reads NAGVMQNPRHLVRRRGQEARLRCSPMKGHSHVYWYRQLPEEGLKFMVYLQKENIIDESGMPKERFSAEFPKEGPSILRIQQVVRGDSAAYFCASSPRDRGLEKLFFGSGTQLSVL.

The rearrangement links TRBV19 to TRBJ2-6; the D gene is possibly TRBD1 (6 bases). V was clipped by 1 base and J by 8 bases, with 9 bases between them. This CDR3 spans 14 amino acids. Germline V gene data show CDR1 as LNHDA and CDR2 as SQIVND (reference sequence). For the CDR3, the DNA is TGTGCCAGTAGTATAGGTCAGGGGTCCAACGTCCTGACTTTC. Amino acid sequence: CASSIGQGSNVLTF.